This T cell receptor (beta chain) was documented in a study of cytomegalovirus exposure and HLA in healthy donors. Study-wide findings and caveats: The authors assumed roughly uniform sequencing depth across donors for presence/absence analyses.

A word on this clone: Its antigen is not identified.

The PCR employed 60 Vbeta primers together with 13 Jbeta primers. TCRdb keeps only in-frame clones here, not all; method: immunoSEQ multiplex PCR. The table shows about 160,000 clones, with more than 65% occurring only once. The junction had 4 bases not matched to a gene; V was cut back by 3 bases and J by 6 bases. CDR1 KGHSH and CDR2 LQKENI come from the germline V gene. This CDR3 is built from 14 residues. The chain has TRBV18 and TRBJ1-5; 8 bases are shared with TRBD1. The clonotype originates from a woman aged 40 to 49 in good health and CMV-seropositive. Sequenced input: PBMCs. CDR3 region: CASSPTGGTQPQHF. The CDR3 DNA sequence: TGTGCCAGCTCACCCACAGGGGGGACTCAGCCCCAGCATTTT. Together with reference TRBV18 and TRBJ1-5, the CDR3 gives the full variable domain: NAGVMQNPRHLVRRRGQEARLRCSPMKGHSHVYWYRQLPEEGLKFMVYLQKENIIDESGMPKERFSAEFPKEGPSILRIQQVVRGDSAAYFCASSPTGGTQPQHFGDGTRLSIL.